This T cell receptor beta chain appears in the sequencing data of a study of blood T cells in healthy people across ages. This clonotype was counted between two and nine times. The CDR3 runs 14 residues. V was clipped by 4 bases and J by 0 bases; unmatched bases: 6. Germline loops: CDR1 GTSNPN, CDR2 SVGIG (reference sequence). It was with a sample-barcoded 5' primer and a J-beta primer mix that a second PCR of about 7 to 12 cycles was run. Template switching added a 12-random-nucleotide identifier to every cDNA molecule. Each sample provided no less than 2.5 million CDR3-containing paired-end reads. From the 5' RACE reads, TCRdb called clonotypes with MiXCR, one entry per CDR3 protein. The sample has about 570,000 distinct CDR3 sequences; about 29% are singletons. These data were also filed under a second study, of T cells of mothers and their children. Per that study: Added by the second PCR's M1S primer were sample barcodes and 2-4 random nucleotides.

The source is a boy aged 2 to 10 in good health. This chain joins TRBV30 and TRBJ2-7; 7 bases fit TRBD1. Specimen: blood. Written as DNA, the CDR3 is TGTGCCTGGAAGGGGGCTACCATCTCCTACGAGCAGTACTTC. Amino acid sequence: CAWKGATISYEQYF.